Below, one T cell receptor beta chain is given with its context. Its antigen is currently unknown. Germline CDR1 is MGHRA and CDR2 is YSYEKL. V lost 1 base and J 4 bases, leaving 13 bases between the germline ends. The CDR3 loop spans 15 amino acids. Researchers took RNA transcripts and amplified the TCR beta CDR3 regions from them. The HTBI primer set drove a first-round RT-PCR of the TCR CDR3. From the multiplex PCR reads, TCRdb called clonotypes with MiXCR, one entry per CDR3 protein. The table includes approximately 690,000 distinct CDR3 sequences, roughly 20% detected once. Ophthalmopathy patients had Clinical Activity Score at least 3, NOSPECS grade at least 4, duration under 3 months. The sample originates from a study of T cells in Graves' hyperthyroidism and ophthalmopathy. Looking at the study overall: Before any treatment, at initial diagnosis, peripheral blood was collected.

Study-level findings and limits: The blood repertoire included most of the expanded thyroid clonotypes above 0.001. Patients with ophthalmopathy were separated from those with stable hyperthyroidism by a 13 V-J model.

Sequences were obtained from blood. The clonotype comes from a young man with Graves' ophthalmopathy. The V call is TRBV4-1, the J call TRBJ1-2, with D perhaps matching TRBD1 (6 bases). CDR3 amino acids: CASSQGRGLAYGYTF. CDR3 bases: TGCGCCAGCAGCCAAGGCAGGGGACTGGCCTATGGCTACACCTTC.